This T cell receptor (beta chain) was identified in a study of OX40 agonist ivuxolimab in advanced cancers. In this sample, this clone turned up once. TCRdb's copy holds only in-frame clones and misses some; the assay was immunoSEQ multiplex PCR. The sample includes about 24,000 clones, 80% to 85% seen only once; the top ten take 16%. The CDR3 has 14 residues. Germline V gene sequence: CDR1 GTSNPN, CDR2 SVGIG (reference sequence). The V and J ends lost 2 bases and 2 bases respectively, with 12 bases between them. This chain joins TRBV30 and TRBJ2-5; unclear D gene. The TCR sequence derives from an adult with an advanced solid tumor such as melanoma, head and neck, liver or kidney cancer. The source was CD4+ or CD8+ T cells sorted from blood, collected in a trial of the OX40 agonist ivuxolimab. CDR3 residues: CAWSSSRLQETQYF. The CDR3 DNA follows: TGTGCCTGGAGTAGCAGTCGGCTACAAGAGACCCAGTACTTC.